This T cell receptor (beta chain) was obtained from a study of high-grade serous ovarian cancer treatment subgroups. Germline V CDR1 and CDR2: LGHNA, YSLEER. The V end was cut by 2 bases, the J end by 8 bases, with 9 bases between. CDR3 length: 12 amino acids. The protocol was immunoSEQ multiplex PCR, while the TCRdb copy is restricted to in-frame clones and leaves out a portion. The sample includes 3,000 to 4,500 clones, about 68% of them seen just once. This clone came up a few times. Tumor samples were obtained before definitive surgery or chemotherapy. The sequencing sample was made of tumor tissue. V is TRBV4-3 and J is TRBJ1-1, with D possibly being TRBD1 (6 bases). The source of this sequence is a human donor with high-grade serous ovarian cancer. In DNA form, the CDR3 reads TGCGCCAGCAGCCAAACCGGGACAGAAGCTTTCTTT. This sequence encodes CASSQTGTEAFF.